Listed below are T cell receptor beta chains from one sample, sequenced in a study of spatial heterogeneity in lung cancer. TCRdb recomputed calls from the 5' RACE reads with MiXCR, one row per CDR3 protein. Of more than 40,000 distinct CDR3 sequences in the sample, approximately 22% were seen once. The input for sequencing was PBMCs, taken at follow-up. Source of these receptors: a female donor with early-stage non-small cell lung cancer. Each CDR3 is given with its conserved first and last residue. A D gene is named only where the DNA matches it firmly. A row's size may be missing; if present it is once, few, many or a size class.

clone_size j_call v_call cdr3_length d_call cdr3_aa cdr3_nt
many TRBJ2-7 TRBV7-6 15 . CASSPRAGIGYEQYF TGTGCCAGCAGCCCGCGTGCGGGAATCGGCTACGAGCAGTACTTC
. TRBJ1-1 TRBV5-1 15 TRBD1 CASSMGQGAFTEAFF TGCGCCAGCAGCATGGGACAGGGGGCATTCACTGAAGCTTTCTTT
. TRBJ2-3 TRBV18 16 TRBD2 CASSRSRGVNQDTQYF TGTGCCAGCTCACGGTCCCGGGGGGTGAATCAAGATACGCAGTATTTT
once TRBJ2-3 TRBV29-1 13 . CSVGTVNTDTQYF TGCAGCGTGGGCACGGTGAACACAGATACGCAGTATTTT
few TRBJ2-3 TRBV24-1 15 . CATSDSWGSTDTQYF TGTGCCACCAGTGATTCGTGGGGCAGCACAGATACGCAGTATTTT
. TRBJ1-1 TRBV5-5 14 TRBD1 CASRREQGVAEAFF TGTGCCAGCCGACGAGAGCAGGGGGTGGCTGAAGCTTTCTTT
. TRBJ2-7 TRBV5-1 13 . CASRARVMNEQYF TGCGCCAGCAGGGCGAGGGTAATGAACGAGCAGTACTTC
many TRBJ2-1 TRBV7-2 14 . CASLTVSSYNEQFF TGTGCCAGCTTGACGGTGAGCTCCTACAATGAGCAGTTCTTC
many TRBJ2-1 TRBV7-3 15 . CASSLTGVFGSEQFF TGTGCCAGCAGCTTAACCGGGGTCTTCGGTTCGGAGCAGTTCTTC
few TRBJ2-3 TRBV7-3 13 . CASSSPPPDTQYF TGTGCCAGCAGCTCTCCCCCCCCAGATACGCAGTATTTT
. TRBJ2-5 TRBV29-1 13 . CSVEGRAKGTQYF TGCAGCGTTGAAGGCAGGGCGAAGGGGACCCAGTACTTC
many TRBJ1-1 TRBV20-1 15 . CSAHGLRGAGTEAFF TGCAGTGCCCATGGTCTTAGGGGCGCGGGAACTGAAGCTTTCTTT
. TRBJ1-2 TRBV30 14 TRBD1 CAWTGDRTGYGYTF TGTGCCTGGACTGGGGACAGAACCGGCTATGGCTACACCTTC
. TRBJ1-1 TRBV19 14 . CASSIGTMNTEAFF TGTGCCAGTAGTATCGGGACCATGAACACTGAAGCTTTCTTT
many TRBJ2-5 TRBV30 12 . CAWSVMRETQYF TGTGCCTGGAGTGTAATGAGAGAGACCCAGTACTTC
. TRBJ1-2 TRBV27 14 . CASRKQEANYGYTF TGTGCCAGCAGAAAACAGGAAGCTAACTATGGCTACACCTTC
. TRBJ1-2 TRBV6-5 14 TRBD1 CASRERQGGYGYTF TGTGCCAGCAGGGAACGACAGGGCGGCTATGGCTACACCTTC
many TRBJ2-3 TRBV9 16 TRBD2 CASSVGLAGVPDTQYF TGTGCCAGCAGCGTAGGTCTAGCGGGAGTCCCAGATACGCAGTATTTT
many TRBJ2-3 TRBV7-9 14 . CASTPGKSTDTQYF TGTGCCAGTACCCCGGGGAAATCCACAGATACGCAGTATTTT
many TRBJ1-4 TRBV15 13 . CATGRGNNEKLFF TGTGCCACCGGGAGAGGCAATAATGAAAAACTGTTTTTT
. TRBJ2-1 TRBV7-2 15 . CASSSTGDYYNEQFF TGTGCCAGCAGCTCCACAGGGGACTATTACAATGAGCAGTTCTTC
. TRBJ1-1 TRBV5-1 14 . CASSSNPGNTEAFF TGCGCCAGCAGCTCCAACCCAGGGAACACTGAAGCTTTCTTT
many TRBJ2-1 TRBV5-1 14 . CASSPEGFLNEQFF TGCGCCAGCAGCCCGGAGGGGTTTTTGAATGAGCAGTTCTTC
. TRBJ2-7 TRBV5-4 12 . CASSSSSYEQYF TGTGCCAGCAGCTCTAGCTCCTACGAGCAGTACTTC
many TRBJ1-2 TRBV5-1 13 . CASSLGREEGNTF TGCGCCAGCAGCTTGGGACGGGAAGAAGGAAACACCTTC
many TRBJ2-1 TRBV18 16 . CASSPHPPLSYNEQFF TGTGCCAGCTCACCCCACCCGCCGCTCTCCTACAATGAGCAGTTCTTC
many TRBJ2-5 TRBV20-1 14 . CSARKAGVGETQYF TGCAGTGCTAGAAAAGCAGGGGTTGGCGAGACCCAGTACTTC
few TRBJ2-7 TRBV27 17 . CASSSPGGAGASYEQYF TGTGCCAGCAGTTCGCCCGGTGGGGCAGGGGCCTCCTACGAGCAGTACTTC
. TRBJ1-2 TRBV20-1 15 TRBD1 CSAHSGQGAGYGYTF TGCAGTGCCCATTCCGGACAGGGGGCCGGCTATGGCTACACCTTC
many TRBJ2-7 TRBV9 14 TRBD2 CASARSSGNYEQYF TGTGCCAGCGCCAGGTCTAGCGGGAACTACGAGCAGTACTTC
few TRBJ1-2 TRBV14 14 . CASSRSSGYYGYTF TGTGCCAGCAGCCGCAGCAGCGGGTACTATGGCTACACCTTC
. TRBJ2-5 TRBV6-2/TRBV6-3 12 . CASSYDSLAQYF TGTGCCAGCAGTTATGATTCACTGGCCCAGTACTTC
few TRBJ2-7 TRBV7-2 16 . CASSPLLAGISYEQYF TGTGCCAGCAGCCCCCTCCTGGCCGGGATCAGCTACGAGCAGTACTTC
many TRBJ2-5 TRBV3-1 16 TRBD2 CASSQDGLGRRETQYF TGTGCCAGCAGCCAAGACGGACTAGGCCGTCGCGAGACCCAGTACTTC
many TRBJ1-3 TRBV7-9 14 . CASSLNGAGNTIYF TGTGCCAGCAGCTTGAACGGGGCTGGAAACACCATATATTTT
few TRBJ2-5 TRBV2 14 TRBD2 CANPARESRETQYF TGTGCCAATCCGGCGCGGGAGTCTCGGGAGACCCAGTACTTC
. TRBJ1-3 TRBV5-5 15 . CASSWGPTSGNTIYF TGTGCCAGCAGCTGGGGACCGACCTCTGGAAACACCATATATTTT
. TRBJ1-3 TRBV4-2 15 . CASSQEWSSGNTIYF TGTGCCAGCAGCCAAGAATGGTCCTCTGGAAACACCATATATTTT
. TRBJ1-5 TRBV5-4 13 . CASSLLGNQPQHF TGTGCCAGCAGCTTGTTGGGCAATCAGCCCCAGCATTTT
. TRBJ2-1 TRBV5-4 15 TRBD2 CASSEPGLGYNEQFF TGTGCCAGCAGCGAACCGGGACTAGGCTACAATGAGCAGTTCTTC
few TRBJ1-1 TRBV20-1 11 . CSARGGGVGFF TGCAGTGCTAGAGGGGGCGGGGTCGGTTTCTTT
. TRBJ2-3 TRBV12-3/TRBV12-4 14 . CASSVSSSTDTQYF TGTGCCAGCAGTGTCAGCAGCAGCACAGATACGCAGTATTTT
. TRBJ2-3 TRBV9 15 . CASSVTPTSTDTQYF TGTGCCAGCAGCGTGACTCCCACTTCAACGGATACGCAGTATTTT
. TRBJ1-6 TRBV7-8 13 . CASSPRVSAPLHF TGTGCCAGCAGCCCCAGGGTGTCGGCACCCCTCCACTTT
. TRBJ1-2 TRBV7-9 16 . CASSPVNRQFGYGYTF TGTGCCAGCAGCCCCGTGAATAGGCAGTTCGGCTATGGCTACACCTTC
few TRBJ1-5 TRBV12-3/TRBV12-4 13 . CASSLTSLQPQHF TGTGCCAGCAGTTTGACGAGCCTACAGCCCCAGCATTTT
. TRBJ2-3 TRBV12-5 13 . CASGLTYADTQYF TGTGCTAGTGGTTTGACCTACGCAGATACGCAGTATTTT
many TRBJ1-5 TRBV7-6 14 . CASSFGQGNQPQHF TGTGCCAGCAGCTTCGGGCAGGGAAACCAGCCCCAGCATTTT
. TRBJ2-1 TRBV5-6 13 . CASSLASGREQFF TGTGCCAGCAGCTTGGCCAGCGGAAGGGAGCAGTTCTTC
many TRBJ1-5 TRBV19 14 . CASSMTVSNQPQHF TGTGCCAGTAGTATGACAGTAAGCAATCAGCCCCAGCATTTT
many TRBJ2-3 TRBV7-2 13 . CASSPVGTDTQYF TGTGCCAGCAGCCCGGTCGGGACAGATACGCAGTATTTT
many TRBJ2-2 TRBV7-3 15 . CASSPRRTGTGELFF TGTGCCAGCAGCCCTCGACGGACGGGCACCGGGGAGCTGTTTTTT
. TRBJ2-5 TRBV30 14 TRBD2 CAWSLAGGVETQYF TGTGCCTGGAGCTTAGCGGGAGGAGTGGAGACCCAGTACTTC
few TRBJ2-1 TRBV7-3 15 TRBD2 CASSLTGGRYNEQFF TGTGCCAGCAGCTTAACGGGAGGGCGCTACAATGAGCAGTTCTTC
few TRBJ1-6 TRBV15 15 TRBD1 CATSRTGQANSPLHF TGTGCCACCAGCAGAACAGGACAGGCAAATTCACCCCTCCACTTT
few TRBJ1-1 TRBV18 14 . CASSPRAENTEAFF TGTGCCAGCTCACCACGGGCGGAGAACACTGAAGCTTTCTTT
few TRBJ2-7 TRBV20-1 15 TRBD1 CSVRGLDSGDYEQYF TGCAGTGTGAGGGGGCTGGACTCAGGAGACTACGAGCAGTACTTC
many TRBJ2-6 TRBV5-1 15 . CASSTTGRGANVLTF TGCGCCAGCAGTACCACAGGGAGGGGGGCCAACGTCCTGACTTTC